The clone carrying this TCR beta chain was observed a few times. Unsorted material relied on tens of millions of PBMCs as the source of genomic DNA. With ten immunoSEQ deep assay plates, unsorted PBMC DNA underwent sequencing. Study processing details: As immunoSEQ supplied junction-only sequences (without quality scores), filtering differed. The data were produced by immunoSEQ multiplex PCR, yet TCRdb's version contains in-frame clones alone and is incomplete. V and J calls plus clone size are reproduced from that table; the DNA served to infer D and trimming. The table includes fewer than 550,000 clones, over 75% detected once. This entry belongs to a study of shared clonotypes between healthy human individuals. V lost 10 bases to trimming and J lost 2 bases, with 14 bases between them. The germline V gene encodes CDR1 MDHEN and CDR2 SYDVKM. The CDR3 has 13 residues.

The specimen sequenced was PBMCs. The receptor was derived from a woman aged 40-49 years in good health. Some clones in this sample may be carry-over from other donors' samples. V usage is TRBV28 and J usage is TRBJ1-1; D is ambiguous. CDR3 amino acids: CANQASVNTEAFF. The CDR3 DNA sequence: TGTGCCAACCAGGCCAGTGTAAACACTGAAGCTTTCTTT.